Below are 14 T cell receptor beta chains sequenced from a single sample in a study of cytomegalovirus exposure and HLA in healthy donors (dated by TCRdb to the late 2010s). Libraries were made using the immunoSEQ multiplex PCR assay. A mixture of 60 forward primers for TCR Vbeta segments and 13 reverse primers for TCR Jbeta segments was used in the multiplex PCR. Entries here come from immuneACCESS through TCRdb and include only in-frame sequences with V and J called. Some clones fail to appear in such tables; in the studies checked, an unresolved V gene covers under half of the shortfall, and the cause of the remainder is unknown. This sample comprises approximately 140,000 clones, roughly 83% of them detected only once. 3.5% of the sample comes from the top ten. The sequenced sample consisted of PBMCs. These receptors were taken from a human donor in good health.

J is TRBJ2-1 and V is TRBV9, with a tentative D call TRBD2 (5 bases). V was shortened by 3 bases and J by 0 bases, with 13 bases between the two germline ends. The CDR3 runs 16 residues. From germline, CDR1 is SGDLS and CDR2 YYNGEE. The CDR3 region has the DNA TGTGCCAGCAGCGCGGGGTTCCTAAGCTCCTACAATGAGCAGTTCTTC. Translating it yields CASSAGFLSSYNEQFF.

This clone was seen only once. The chain employs TRBV30 and TRBJ2-5, with 7 bases lining up with TRBD1. The DNA end is a closer match to TRBJ2-7, so the J assignment may be wrong. This CDR3 has 12 residues. The V gene's germline CDR1 is GTSNPN and CDR2 SVGIG (reference sequence). CDR3 protein: CASGTDIYEQYF. The DNA of the CDR3 is TGTGCCTCCGGGACAGATATCTACGAGCAGTACTTC.

V gene TRBV6-1 combines with J gene TRBJ2-1; 11 positions match TRBD2. The CDR3 is 15 residues long. V shed 5 bases and J 7 bases; nucleotides not matched to a gene: 7. Germline V lookup: CDR1 MNHNS, CDR2 SASEGT. CDR3: CASSPISGRVNEQFF. The CDR3 DNA sequence: TGTGCCAGCAGTCCCATTAGCGGGAGGGTGAATGAGCAGTTCTTC.

The CDR3 region is CATSRDMGGTARYNEQFF. In nucleotides, the CDR3 is TGTGCCACCAGCAGAGATATGGGCGGGACAGCTCGCTACAATGAGCAGTTCTTC. J is TRBJ2-1 and V is TRBV15, with a weak D call TRBD1 (7 bases). Trimming removed 0 bases from V and 3 bases from J, with 18 bases in between. CDR1 LNHNV and CDR2 YYDKDF come from the germline V gene (reference sequence). The CDR3 spans 18 residues.

V gene TRBV25-1 combines with J gene TRBJ2-1; D unclear. Looked up from germline, CDR1 is MGHDK and CDR2 is SYGVNS. This CDR3 contains 14 residues. Between the trimmed V and J ends, which lost 7 bases and 6 bases, there was a span of 16 bases. CDR3: CASMSLRSANEQFF. The CDR3 nucleotides are TGTGCCAGCATGAGTCTTCGTAGTGCCAATGAGCAGTTCTTC. The whole variable domain, remainder taken from reference TRBV25-1 and TRBJ2-1, is EADIYQTPRYLVIGTGKKITLECSQTMGHDKMYWYQQDPGMELHLIHYSYGVNSTEKGDLSSESTVSRIRTEHFPLTLESARPSHTSQYLCASMSLRSANEQFFGPGTRLTVL.

The chain recombines TRBV4-2 with TRBJ2-2, with 12 bases that match TRBD2. The CDR3 sequence is 16 residues long. Germline V gives CDR1 LGHNA, CDR2 YNFKEQ. The V segment lost 3 bases and the J segment 6 bases; nucleotides outside the gene matches: 5. CDR3 amino acids: CASSQKGTSGSGELFF. The CDR3 region has the DNA TGTGCCAGCAGCCAGAAAGGGACTAGCGGGTCCGGGGAGCTGTTTTTT.

This chain joins TRBV11-2 and TRBJ2-1; D gene ambiguous. Looked up from germline, CDR1 is SGHAT and CDR2 is FQNNGV. Trimming cost V 3 bases and J 5 bases, with 8 bases left between them. The CDR3 extends over 13 amino acids. This CDR3 reads CASSLSTDNEQFF. CDR3 coding DNA: TGTGCCAGCAGCTTGAGTACGGACAATGAGCAGTTCTTC.

This clone has a handful of counts. The J gene is TRBJ1-5, the V gene TRBV2; TRBD1 might be the D (5 bases). V lost 6 bases and J 2 bases, leaving 8 bases between the germline ends. Germline-derived CDR1 and CDR2 are SNHLY and FYNNEI. CDR3 length equals 13 residues. CDR3 in DNA: TGTGCCAGCAGGGGACTAGGCAATCAGCCCCAGCATTTT. Encoded protein: CASRGLGNQPQHF. Using reference TRBV2 and TRBJ1-5 for the parts outside the CDR3, the full variable domain is EPEVTQTPSHQVTQMGQEVILRCVPISNHLYFYWYRQILGQKVEFLVSFYNNEISEKSEIFDDQFSVERPDGSNFTLKIRSTKLEDSAMYFCASRGLGNQPQHFGDGTRLSIL.

The chain carries TRBV13 and TRBJ2-1; D unresolved. The germline V gene encodes CDR1 PRHDT and CDR2 FYEKMQ (reference sequence). This CDR3 spans 14 amino acids. Trimming took 5 bases from V and 6 from J, leaving 14 bases between them. CDR3 DNA: TGTGCCAGCAGCCAAAAGCGTGTTGGCAATGAGCAGTTCTTC. It yields the protein CASSQKRVGNEQFF.

The gene calls are TRBV5-4 and TRBJ2-1; 11 positions match TRBD2. The trim removed 3 bases at V and 7 bases at J, leaving 9 bases unmatched. This CDR3 has 16 amino acids. Germline CDR1 is SGHNT and CDR2 is YYREEE (reference sequence). CDR3 protein: CASSSYSGRARNEQFF. CDR3 nucleotide sequence: TGTGCCAGCAGCTCCTATAGCGGGAGGGCCAGGAATGAGCAGTTCTTC.

In nucleotides, the CDR3 is TGTGCCAGTAGTAAGCTCACCAGGGAAGACACTGAAGCTTTCTTT. Protein sequence: CASSKLTREDTEAFF. V is TRBV19 and J is TRBJ1-1; tentative D call: TRBD1 (5 bases). The germline CDR1 and CDR2 sequences are LNHDA and SQIVND (reference sequence). The CDR3 is made up of 15 amino acids. Trimming removed 4 bases at V and 3 bases at J, with 15 bases between.

The V gene is TRBV5-1, the J gene TRBJ2-3, with 12 nucleotides matching TRBD2. The V and J ends lost 2 bases and 15 bases, in that order; junction bases with no gene match: 7. Germline CDR1 is SGHRS and CDR2 is YFSETQ. CDR3 length: 13 amino acids. The CDR3 DNA sequence: TGCGCCAGCAGCTTTCAGACTAGCGGGAGTAGTTATTTT. This gives the protein CASSFQTSGSSYF. Drawing the rest from reference TRBV5-1 and TRBJ2-3, the complete variable domain is KAGVTQTPRYLIKTRGQQVTLSCSPISGHRSVSWYQQTPGQGLQFLFEYFSETQRNKGNFPGRFSGRQFSNSRSEMNVSTLELGDSALYLCASSFQTSGSSYFGPGTRLTVL.

The chain carries TRBV11-2 and TRBJ1-1; weak D call: TRBD1 (6 bases). This CDR3 is 14 amino acids long. Trimming removed 5 bases from V and 0 bases from J, with 10 bases in between. CDR1 SGHAT and CDR2 FQNNGV come from the germline V gene. CDR3 loop: CASSQGHVNTEAFF. Written as DNA, the CDR3 is TGTGCCAGCAGCCAGGGACATGTGAACACTGAAGCTTTCTTT.

The chain has TRBV29-1 and TRBJ2-1, with D possibly matching TRBD1 (6 bases). Trimming took off 5 bases at V and 15 bases at J, with 20 bases between the two ends. The germline V gene has CDR1 SQVTM and CDR2 ANQGSEA. The CDR3 consists of 12 residues. The CDR3 DNA follows: TGCAGCGTTAAAACGACAGGCCAAAAGGGGTTCTTC. It codes for CSVKTTGQKGFF.